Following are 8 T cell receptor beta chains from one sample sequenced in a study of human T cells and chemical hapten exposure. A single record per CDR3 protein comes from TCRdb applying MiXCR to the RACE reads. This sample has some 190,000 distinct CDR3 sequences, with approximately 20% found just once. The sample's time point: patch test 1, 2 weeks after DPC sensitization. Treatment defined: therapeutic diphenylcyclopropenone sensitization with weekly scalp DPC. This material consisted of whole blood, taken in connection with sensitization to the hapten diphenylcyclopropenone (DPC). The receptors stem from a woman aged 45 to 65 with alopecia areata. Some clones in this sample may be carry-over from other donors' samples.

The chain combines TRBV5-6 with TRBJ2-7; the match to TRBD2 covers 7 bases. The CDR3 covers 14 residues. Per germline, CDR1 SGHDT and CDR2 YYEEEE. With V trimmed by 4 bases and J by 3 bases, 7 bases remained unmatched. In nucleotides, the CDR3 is TGTGCCAGCAGCCGCACGACTAGCTACTACGAGCAGTACTTC. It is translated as CASSRTTSYYEQYF. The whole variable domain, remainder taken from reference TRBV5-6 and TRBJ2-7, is DAGVTQSPTHLIKTRGQQVTLRCSPKSGHDTVSWYQQALGQGPQFIFQYYEEEERQRGNFPDRFSGHQFPNYSSELNVNALLLGDSALYLCASSRTTSYYEQYFGPGTRLTVT.

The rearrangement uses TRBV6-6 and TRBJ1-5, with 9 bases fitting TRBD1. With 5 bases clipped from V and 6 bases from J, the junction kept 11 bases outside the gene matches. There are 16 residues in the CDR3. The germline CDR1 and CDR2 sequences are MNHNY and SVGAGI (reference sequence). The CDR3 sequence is CASSPPGTGTGQPQHF. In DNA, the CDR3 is TGTGCCAGCAGTCCTCCCGGGACAGGGACGGGTCAGCCCCAGCATTTT.

CDR3 loop: CASSQGSAGLNEQFF. CDR3 in DNA: TGTGCCAGCAGCCAAGGGTCCGCGGGGCTGAATGAGCAGTTCTTC. The V gene is TRBV4-2, the J gene TRBJ2-1; possible D gene TRBD2, 6 bases. The CDR3 totals 15 residues. CDR1 LGHNA and CDR2 YNFKEQ come from the germline V gene. Deletions cut 1 base from V and 7 bases from J, with 14 bases between.

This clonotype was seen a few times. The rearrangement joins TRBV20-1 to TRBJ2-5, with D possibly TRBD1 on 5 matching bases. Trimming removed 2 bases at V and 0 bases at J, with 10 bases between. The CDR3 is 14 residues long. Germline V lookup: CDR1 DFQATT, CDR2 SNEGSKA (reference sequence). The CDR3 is CSARSGMYQETQYF. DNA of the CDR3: TGCAGTGCTAGATCAGGGATGTACCAAGAGACCCAGTACTTC.

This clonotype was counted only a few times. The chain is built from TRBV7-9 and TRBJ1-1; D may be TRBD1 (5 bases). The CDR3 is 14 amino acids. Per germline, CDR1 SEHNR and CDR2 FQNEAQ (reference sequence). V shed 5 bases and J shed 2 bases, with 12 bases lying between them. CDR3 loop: CASSPDRGNTEAFF. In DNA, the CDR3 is TGTGCCAGCAGCCCCGACAGAGGTAACACTGAAGCTTTCTTT.

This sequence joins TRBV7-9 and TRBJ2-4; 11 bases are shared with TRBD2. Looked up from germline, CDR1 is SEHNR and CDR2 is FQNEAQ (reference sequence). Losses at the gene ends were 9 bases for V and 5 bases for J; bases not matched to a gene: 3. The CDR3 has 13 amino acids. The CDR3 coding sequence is TGTGCCAGTGAGGGACTAGCGGAAAACATTCAGTACTTC. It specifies CASEGLAENIQYF.

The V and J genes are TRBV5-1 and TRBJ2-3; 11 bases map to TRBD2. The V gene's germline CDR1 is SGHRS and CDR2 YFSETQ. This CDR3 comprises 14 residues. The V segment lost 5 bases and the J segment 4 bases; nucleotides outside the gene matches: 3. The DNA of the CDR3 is TGCGCCAGCAGACTAGCGGGAGCTTCAGATACGCAGTATTTT. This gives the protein CASRLAGASDTQYF. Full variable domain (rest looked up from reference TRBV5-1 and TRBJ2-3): KAGVTQTPRYLIKTRGQQVTLSCSPISGHRSVSWYQQTPGQGLQFLFEYFSETQRNKGNFPGRFSGRQFSNSRSEMNVSTLELGDSALYLCASRLAGASDTQYFGPGTRLTVL.

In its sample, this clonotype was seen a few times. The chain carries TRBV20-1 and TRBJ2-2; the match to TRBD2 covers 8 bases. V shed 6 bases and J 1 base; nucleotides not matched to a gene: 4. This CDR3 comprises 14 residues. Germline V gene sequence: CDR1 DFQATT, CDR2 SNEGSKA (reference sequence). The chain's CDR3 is CSAPTSENTGELFF. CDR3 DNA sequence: TGCAGTGCACCGACTAGCGAGAACACCGGGGAGCTGTTTTTT.